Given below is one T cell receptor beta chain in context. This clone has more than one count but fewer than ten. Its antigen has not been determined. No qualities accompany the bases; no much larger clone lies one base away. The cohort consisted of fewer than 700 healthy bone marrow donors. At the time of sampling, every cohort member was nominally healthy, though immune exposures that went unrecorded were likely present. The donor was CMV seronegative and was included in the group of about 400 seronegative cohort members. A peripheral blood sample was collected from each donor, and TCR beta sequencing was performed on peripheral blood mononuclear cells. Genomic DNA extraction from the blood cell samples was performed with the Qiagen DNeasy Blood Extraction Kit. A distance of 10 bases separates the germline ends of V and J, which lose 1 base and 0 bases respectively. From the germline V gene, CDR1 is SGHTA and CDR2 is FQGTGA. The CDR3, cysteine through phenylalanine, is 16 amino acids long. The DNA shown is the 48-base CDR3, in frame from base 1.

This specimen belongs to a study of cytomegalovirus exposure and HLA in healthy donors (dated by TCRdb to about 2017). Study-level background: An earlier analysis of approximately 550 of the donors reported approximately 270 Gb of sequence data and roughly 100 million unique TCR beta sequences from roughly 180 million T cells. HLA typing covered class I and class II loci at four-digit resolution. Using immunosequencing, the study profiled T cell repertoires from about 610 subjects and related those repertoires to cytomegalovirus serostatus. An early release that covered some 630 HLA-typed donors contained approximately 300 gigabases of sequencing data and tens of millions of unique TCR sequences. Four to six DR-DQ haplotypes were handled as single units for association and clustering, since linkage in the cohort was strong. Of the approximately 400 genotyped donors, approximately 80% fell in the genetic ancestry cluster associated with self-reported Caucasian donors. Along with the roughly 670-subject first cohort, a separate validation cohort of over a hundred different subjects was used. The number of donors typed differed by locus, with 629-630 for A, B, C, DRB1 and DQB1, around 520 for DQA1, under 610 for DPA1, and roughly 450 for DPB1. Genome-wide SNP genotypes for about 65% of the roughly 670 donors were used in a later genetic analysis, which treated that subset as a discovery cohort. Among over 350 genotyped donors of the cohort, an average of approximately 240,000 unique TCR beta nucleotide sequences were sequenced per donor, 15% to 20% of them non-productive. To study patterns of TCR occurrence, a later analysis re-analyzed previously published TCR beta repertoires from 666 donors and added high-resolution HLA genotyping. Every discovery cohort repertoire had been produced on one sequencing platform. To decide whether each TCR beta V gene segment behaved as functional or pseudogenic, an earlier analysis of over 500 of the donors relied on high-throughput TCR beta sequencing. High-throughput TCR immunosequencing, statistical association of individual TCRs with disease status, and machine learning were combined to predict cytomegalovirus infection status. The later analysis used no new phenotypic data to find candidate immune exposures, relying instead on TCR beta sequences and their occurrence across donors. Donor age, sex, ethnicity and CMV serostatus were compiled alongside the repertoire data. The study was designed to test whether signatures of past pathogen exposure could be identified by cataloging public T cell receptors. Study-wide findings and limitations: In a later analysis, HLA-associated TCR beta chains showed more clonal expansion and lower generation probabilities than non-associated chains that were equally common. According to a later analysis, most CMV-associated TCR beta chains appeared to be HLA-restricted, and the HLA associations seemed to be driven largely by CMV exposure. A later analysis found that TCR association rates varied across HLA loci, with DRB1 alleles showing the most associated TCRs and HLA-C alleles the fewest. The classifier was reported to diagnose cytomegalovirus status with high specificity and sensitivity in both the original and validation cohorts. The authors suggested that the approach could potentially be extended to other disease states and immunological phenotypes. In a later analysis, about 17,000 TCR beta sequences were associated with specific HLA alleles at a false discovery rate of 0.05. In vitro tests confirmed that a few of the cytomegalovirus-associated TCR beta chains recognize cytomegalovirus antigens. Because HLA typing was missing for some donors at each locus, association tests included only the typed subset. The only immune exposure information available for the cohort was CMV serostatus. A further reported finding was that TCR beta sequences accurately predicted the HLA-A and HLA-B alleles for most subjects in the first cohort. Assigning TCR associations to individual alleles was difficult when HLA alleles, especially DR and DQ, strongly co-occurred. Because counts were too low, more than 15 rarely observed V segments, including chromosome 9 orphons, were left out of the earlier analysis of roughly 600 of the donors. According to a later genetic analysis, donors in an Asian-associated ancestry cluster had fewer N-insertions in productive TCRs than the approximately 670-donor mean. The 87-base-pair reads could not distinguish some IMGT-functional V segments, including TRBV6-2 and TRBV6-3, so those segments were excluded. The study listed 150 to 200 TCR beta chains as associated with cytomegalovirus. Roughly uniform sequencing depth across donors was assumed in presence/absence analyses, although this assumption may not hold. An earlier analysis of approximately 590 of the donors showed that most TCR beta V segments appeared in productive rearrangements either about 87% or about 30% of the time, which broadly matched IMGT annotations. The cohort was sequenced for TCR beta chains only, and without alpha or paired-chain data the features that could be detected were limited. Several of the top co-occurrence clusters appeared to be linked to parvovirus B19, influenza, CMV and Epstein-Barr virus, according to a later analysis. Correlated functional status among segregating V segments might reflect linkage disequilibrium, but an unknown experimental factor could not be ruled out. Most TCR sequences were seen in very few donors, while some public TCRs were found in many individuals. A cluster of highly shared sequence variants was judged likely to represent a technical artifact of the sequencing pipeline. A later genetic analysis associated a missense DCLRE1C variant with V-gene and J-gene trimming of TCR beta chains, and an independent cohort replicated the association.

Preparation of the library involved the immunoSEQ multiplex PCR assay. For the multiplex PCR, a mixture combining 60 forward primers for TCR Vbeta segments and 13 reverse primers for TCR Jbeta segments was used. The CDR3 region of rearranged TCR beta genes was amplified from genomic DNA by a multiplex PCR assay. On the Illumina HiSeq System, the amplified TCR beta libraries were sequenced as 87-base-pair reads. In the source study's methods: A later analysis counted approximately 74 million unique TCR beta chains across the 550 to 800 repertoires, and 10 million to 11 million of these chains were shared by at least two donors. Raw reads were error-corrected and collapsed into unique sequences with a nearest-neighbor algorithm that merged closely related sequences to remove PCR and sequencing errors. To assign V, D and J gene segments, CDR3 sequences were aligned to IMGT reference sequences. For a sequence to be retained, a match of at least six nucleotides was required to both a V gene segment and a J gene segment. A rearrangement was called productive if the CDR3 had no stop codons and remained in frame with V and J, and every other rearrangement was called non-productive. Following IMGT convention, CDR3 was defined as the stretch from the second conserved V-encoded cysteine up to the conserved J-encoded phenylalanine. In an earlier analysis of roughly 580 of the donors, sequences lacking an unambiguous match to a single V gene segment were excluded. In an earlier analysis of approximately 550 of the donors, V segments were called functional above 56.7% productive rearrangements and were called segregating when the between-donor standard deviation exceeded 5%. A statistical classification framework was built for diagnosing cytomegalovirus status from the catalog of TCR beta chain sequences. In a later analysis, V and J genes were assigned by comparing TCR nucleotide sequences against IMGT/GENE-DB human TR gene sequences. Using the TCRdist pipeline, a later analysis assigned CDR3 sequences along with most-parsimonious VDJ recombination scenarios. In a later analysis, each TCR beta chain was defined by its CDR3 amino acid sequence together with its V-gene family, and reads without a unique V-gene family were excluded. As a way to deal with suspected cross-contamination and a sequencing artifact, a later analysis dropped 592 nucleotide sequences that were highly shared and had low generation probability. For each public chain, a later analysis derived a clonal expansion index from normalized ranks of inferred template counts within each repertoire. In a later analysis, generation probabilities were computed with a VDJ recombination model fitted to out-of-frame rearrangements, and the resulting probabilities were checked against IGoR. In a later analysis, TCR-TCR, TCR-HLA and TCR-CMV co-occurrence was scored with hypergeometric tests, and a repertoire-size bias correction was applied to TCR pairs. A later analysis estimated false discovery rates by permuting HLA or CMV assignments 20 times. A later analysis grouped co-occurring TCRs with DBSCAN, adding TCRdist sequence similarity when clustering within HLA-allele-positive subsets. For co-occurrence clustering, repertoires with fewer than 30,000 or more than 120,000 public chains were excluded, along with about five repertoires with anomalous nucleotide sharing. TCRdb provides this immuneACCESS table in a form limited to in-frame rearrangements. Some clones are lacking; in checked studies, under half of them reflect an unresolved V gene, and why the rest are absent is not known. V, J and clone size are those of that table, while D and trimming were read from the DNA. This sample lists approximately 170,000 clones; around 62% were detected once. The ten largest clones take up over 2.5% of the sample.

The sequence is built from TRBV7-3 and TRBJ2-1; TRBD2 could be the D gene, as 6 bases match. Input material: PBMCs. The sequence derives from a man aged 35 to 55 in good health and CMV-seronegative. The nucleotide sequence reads TGTGCCAGCAGCTTAAACGGGAGAGTCTCCTACAATGAGCAGTTCTTC. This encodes CASSLNGRVSYNEQFF.